This paragraph covers one TCR beta chain sequence. Its antigen is undetermined. Trimming shortened V by 3 bases and J by 2 bases, and 7 bases separated the two germline ends. Per the germline V gene, CDR1 is DFQATT and CDR2 is SNEGSKA (reference sequence). The CDR3 spans 12 residues. The sample belongs to a study of T-cell reconstitution after alpha-beta-depleted transplantation in children. Points from the study as a whole: T-cell counts and diversity were attributed mostly to newly produced T cells one year after transplant. Expanded graft clones, several hundred of them, were reportedly the source of alpha-beta T cells about two months after transplant. Surviving recipient cells, namely T cells and thymic progenitors, were the source of high day-60 TCRbeta diversity in some patients.

Unique molecular identifiers were built into the TCRbeta library. TCRdb re-derived calls from the PCR reads in MiXCR, one entry per CDR3 protein. This sample yields a few hundred thousand distinct CDR3 sequences, of which around 27% are seen a single time; less than 40% belongs to the top ten. The chain joins TRBV20-1 to TRBJ2-5; D may be TRBD1 (5 bases). This TCR was sampled from a boy under three years old with Wiskott-Aldrich syndrome, due to receive a stem cell transplant. The sample consisted of PBMCs, taken before TCRalphabeta/CD19-depleted stem cell transplant. Here the CDR3 reads CSASRQQETQYF. The CDR3 DNA is TGCAGTGCTAGCAGACAGCAAGAGACCCAGTACTTC.